The next 2 T cell receptor beta chains were all read from a single sample in a study of long-term antiretroviral therapy in people with HIV. At the survey level, the v3.0 immunoSEQ assay was run. TCRdb's copy holds only in-frame clones and misses some; the assay was immunoSEQ multiplex PCR. The sample gives fewer than 45,000 clones, less than 85% of which show up once; around 5.5% is in the top ten. The source was unsorted PBMCs, collected 3.4 years after starting antiretroviral therapy. Receptors were obtained from a man aged 25 to 40 with HIV.

This clone was recorded a few times. The chain couples TRBV30 to TRBJ1-5, with a tentative D call TRBD1 (5 bases). V lost 2 bases, J lost 0 bases, and 8 bases lay in between. Germline values: CDR1 GTSNPN, CDR2 SVGIG (reference sequence). CDR3 size: 14 residues. The CDR3 sequence is CAWSKGPSNQPQHF. The CDR3 nucleotides are TGTGCCTGGAGTAAGGGGCCTAGCAATCAGCCCCAGCATTTT.

The chain has TRBV4-1 and TRBJ2-5; D may correspond to TRBD1 or TRBD2 (6 bases each). This CDR3 region has 17 residues. Germline values: CDR1 MGHRA, CDR2 YSYEKL. The V and J ends lost 0 bases and 7 bases respectively, with 21 bases between them. In DNA, the CDR3 is TGCGCCAGCAGCCAAGATAGGGGGGAGACCACATCTCGGACCCAGTACTTC. It yields the protein CASSQDRGETTSRTQYF.